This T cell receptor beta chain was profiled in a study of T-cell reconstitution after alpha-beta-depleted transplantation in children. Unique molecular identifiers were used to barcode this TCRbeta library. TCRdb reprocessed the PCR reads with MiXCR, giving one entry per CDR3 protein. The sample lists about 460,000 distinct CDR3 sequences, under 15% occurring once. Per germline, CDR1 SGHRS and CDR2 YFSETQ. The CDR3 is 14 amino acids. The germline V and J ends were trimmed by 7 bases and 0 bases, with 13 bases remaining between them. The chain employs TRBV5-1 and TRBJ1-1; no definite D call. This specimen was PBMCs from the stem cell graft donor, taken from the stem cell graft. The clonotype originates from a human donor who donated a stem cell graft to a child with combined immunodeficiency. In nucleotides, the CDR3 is TGCGCCAGCCGATCGCTAGTTATGAACACTGAAGCTTTCTTT. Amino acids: CASRSLVMNTEAFF.